What follows describes a single TCR beta chain. The CDR3 has 16 amino acids. From germline, CDR1 is SQVTM and CDR2 ANQGSEA. Trimming took off 0 bases at V and 2 bases at J, with 15 bases between the two ends. This sample was included in a study of blood T cell repertoires in COVID-19. About the study: The United States, Italy and Spain provided the acute and convalescent COVID-19 samples. T cells, B-cell-depleted T cells, or PBMCs provided the cDNA or gDNA that served as material.

Methods used by the authors: Counts of nucleated cells, estimated from reference gene primer amplification, were obtained. Sequencing was performed with immunoSEQ multiplex PCR; in TCRdb, only in-frame clones are kept and a portion is missing. From that table come the V and J calls and clone size; the DNA was used to work out D and trimming. The sample lists about 59,000 clones, around 79% seen once, with more than 15% in the top ten. The sequenced sample was peripheral blood. The rearrangement joins TRBV29-1 to TRBJ2-3; perhaps TRBD2 as D (6 bases). The sequence came from a woman in her forties or fifties with active or convalescent COVID-19. The CDR3 DNA reads as TGCAGCGTTGAAGAGGGCCGCGGAGGGATCACAGATACGCAGTATTTT. It codes for CSVEEGRGGITDTQYF.